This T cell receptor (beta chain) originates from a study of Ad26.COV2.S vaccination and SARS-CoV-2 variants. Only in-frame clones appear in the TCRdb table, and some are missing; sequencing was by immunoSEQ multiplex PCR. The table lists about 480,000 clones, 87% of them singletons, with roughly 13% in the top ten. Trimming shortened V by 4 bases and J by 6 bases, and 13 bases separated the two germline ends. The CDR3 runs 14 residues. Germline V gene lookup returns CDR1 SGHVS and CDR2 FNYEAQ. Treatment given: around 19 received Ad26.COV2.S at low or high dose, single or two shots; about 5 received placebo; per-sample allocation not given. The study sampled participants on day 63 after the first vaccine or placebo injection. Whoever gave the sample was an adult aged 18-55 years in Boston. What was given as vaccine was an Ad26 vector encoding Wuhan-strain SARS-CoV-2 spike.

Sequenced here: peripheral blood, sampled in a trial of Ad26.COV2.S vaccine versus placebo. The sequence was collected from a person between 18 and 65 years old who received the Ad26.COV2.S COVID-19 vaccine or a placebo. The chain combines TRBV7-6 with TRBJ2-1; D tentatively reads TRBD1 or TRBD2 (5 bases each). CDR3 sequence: CASSYGTLRNEQFF. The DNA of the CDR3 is TGTGCCAGCAGCTACGGGACCCTACGCAATGAGCAGTTCTTC.